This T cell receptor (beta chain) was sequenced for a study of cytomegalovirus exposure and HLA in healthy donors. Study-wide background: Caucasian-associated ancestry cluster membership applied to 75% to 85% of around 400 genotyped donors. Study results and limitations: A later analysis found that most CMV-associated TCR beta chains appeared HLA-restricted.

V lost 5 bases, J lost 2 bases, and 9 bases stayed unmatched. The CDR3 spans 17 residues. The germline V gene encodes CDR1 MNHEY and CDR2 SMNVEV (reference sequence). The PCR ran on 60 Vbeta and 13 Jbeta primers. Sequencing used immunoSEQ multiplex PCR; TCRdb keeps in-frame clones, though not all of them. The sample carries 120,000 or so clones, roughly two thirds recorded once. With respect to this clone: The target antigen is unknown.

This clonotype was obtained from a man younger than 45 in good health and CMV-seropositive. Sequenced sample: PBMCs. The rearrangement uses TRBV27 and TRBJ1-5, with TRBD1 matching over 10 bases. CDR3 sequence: CASSLSRDRGGNQPQHF. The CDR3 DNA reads TGTGCCAGCAGTCTGTCCCGGGACAGGGGAGGCAATCAGCCCCAGCATTTT.